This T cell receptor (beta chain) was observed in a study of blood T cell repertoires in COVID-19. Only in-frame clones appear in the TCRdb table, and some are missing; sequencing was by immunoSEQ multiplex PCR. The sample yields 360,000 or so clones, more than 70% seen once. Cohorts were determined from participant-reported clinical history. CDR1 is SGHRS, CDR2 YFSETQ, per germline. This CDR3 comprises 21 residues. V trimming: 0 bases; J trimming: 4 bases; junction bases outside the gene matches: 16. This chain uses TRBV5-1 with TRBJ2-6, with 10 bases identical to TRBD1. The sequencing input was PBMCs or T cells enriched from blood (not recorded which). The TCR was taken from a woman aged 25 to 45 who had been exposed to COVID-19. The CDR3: CASSLASHRDRGISGANVLTF. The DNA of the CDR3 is TGCGCCAGCAGCTTGGCCTCACACCGGGACAGGGGTATCTCCGGGGCCAACGTCCTGACTTTC.